This TCR beta chain derives from a study of blood T cell repertoires in COVID-19 (TCRdb year 2020). The study in broad terms: Samples covering the acute and convalescent phases of COVID-19 were provided by collaborators in the United States, Italy and Spain. The prospective study material was composed of cDNA or gDNA derived from T cells, B-cell-depleted T cells, or PBMCs. The dataset comprised deeply sampled blood TCRbeta repertoires from subjects exposed to, actively infected with, or recovered from COVID-19. The repertoires were released in a freely available public database meant as a resource for research on the immune response to SARS-CoV-2. The samples were drawn from two sources: the first 160 participants of the ongoing ImmuneRACE study, and 1,000 to 1,500 subjects contributed by 6 global collaborators. Sample metadata almost always included a de-identified subject ID, COVID-19 status, age in years and sex. HLA class I and class II types, where available, came from metadata supplied by the sample provider rather than from assay-based typing.

The immunoSEQ Assay, a bias-controlled multiplex PCR, was used to amplify TCRbeta CDR3 regions from genomic DNA. In the paper's pipeline: Nucleated cell counts per sample were estimated from amplification of reference gene primers within the assay. Sequence reads were collapsed and filtered to measure the absolute abundance of every unique TCRbeta CDR3 rearrangement. For each sample, productive Simpson clonality was calculated by taking the square root of Simpson's diversity index across productive rearrangements. The immuneACCESS repertoire file appears here via TCRdb, limited to in-frame rearrangements. These files lack a portion of the clones; in checked studies, under half of the deficit traces to unresolved V genes, and the cause of the others is not known. D and trimming come from the DNA, and the V and J calls and clone size come from that table. This sample has over 200,000 clones in its table, and approximately 90% of those were observed once. In total, the top ten clones hold approximately 2.6% of the sample.

The CDR1 and CDR2 encoded by the germline V gene are MNHEY and SVGAGI. The CDR3 spans 14 residues, from the cysteine through the phenylalanine. The sequence is cut down to CDR3 DNA, 42 bases in frame from base 1. V was cut back by 4 bases and J by 3 bases, leaving a gap of 10 bases between them. In its sample, this clone was seen a few times. Its antigen is currently not known. The input lacks base qualities; no much larger clone sits a single base away. What the work shows at the level of the full study, not this receptor alone: The quantity of clinical and demographic metadata differed by source and by participant and was supplied without curation.

One collaborating source in Seattle enrolled patients during active infection and followed them longitudinally through the course of disease. The collaborating institutions used their own protocols to collect whole blood in K2EDTA tubes. For TCRbeta analysis, collaborator samples were shipped as frozen whole blood, as isolated PBMCs, or as DNA extracted from either sample type. This sequence originates from a man younger than 40 with COVID-19, enrolled during active disease. The rearrangement joined TRBV6-5 to TRBJ1-3; 5 matching bases give a weak D call of TRBD1. Sequenced input: peripheral blood. The DNA is TGTGCCAGCAGTTCGCCGGGGGTTGGAAACACCATATATTTT. Translation gives CASSSPGVGNTIYF.